Each of the 8 T cell receptor beta chains below was sequenced from the same sample in a study of spatial heterogeneity in lung cancer. The time point here: blood at routine non-recurrence follow-up after resection. TCRdb re-called the 5' RACE reads through MiXCR, storing one row per CDR3 protein. The table has about 47,000 distinct CDR3 sequences, 12% seen once. This specimen was PBMCs, taken at follow-up. The origin of the receptors is a male donor with early-stage non-small cell lung cancer.

This clonotype was picked up many times. V and J are TRBV7-8 and TRBJ2-5, with D perhaps TRBD1 (5 bases). In germline, CDR1 is SGHVS, CDR2 FQNEAQ. CDR3 length equals 14 residues. Deletions cut 5 bases from V and 5 bases from J, with 15 bases between. For the CDR3, the DNA is TGTGCCAGCAGCCTCAACAGGCCCAGTGAGACCCAGTACTTC. This translates into CASSLNRPSETQYF. The full variable domain, completed using reference TRBV7-8 and TRBJ2-5, is GAGVSQSPRYKVAKRGQDVALRCDPISGHVSLFWYQQALGQGPEFLTYFQNEAQLDKSGLPSDRFFAERPEGSVSTLKIQRTQQEDSAVYLCASSLNRPSETQYFGPGTRLLVL.

This sequence joins TRBV28 and TRBJ2-1, with 10 bases identical to TRBD2. This CDR3 is 16 amino acids long. The V gene end was trimmed by 4 bases and the J gene end by 5 bases; junction bases not matched to a gene: 8. Per germline, CDR1 MDHEN and CDR2 SYDVKM. The CDR3 nucleotides are TGTGCCAGCAGTTCAGACGGGACTAGCGAAGACAATGAGCAGTTCTTC. Translating it yields CASSSDGTSEDNEQFF. Together with reference TRBV28 and TRBJ2-1, the CDR3 gives the full variable domain: DVKVTQSSRYLVKRTGEKVFLECVQDMDHENMFWYRQDPGLGLRLIYFSYDVKMKEKGDIPEGYSVSREKKERFSLILESASTNQTSMYLCASSSDGTSEDNEQFFGPGTRLTVL.

This clonotype was found many times. The chain carries TRBV6-6 and TRBJ2-6, with a weak D call TRBD1 (5 bases). There are 16 residues in the CDR3. CDR1 is MNHNY, CDR2 SVGAGI, per germline (reference sequence). Trimming stripped 6 bases from V and 0 bases from J, with 12 bases between. The CDR3: CASSPDSYSGANVLTF. In nucleotides, the CDR3 is TGTGCCAGCAGCCCTGACAGTTACTCTGGGGCCAACGTCCTGACTTTC.

The sample holds many counts of this clonotype. This chain joins TRBV7-2 and TRBJ2-5; D tentatively reads TRBD1 or TRBD2 (6 bases each). Trimming took off 1 base at V and 5 bases at J, with 14 bases between the two ends. Germline V gene data show CDR1 as SGHTA and CDR2 as FQGNSA. The CDR3 contains 15 residues. For the CDR3, the DNA is TGTGCCAGCAGCTTAGTTTCAGGGGCGGGGGAGACCCAGTACTTC. Translation: CASSLVSGAGETQYF.

The chain employs TRBV28 and TRBJ1-5; tentative D call: TRBD1 (6 bases). CDR3 length: 18 amino acids. Trimming took off 5 bases at V and 0 bases at J, with 20 bases between the two ends. Germline V gene sequence: CDR1 MDHEN, CDR2 SYDVKM. CDR3 DNA sequence: TGTGCCAGCAGTGAGCCGGGACACCAGTCCTATAGCAATCAGCCCCAGCATTTT. Its translation: CASSEPGHQSYSNQPQHF.

Relative to its sample, this clonotype is large (0.1 to 1%). The chain recombines TRBV7-7 with TRBJ1-1, with D possibly TRBD1 on 6 matching bases. V was clipped by 11 bases and J by 1 base, with 14 bases between them. The CDR3 covers 13 residues. Germline lookup yields CDR1 SSHAT and CDR2 FNYEAQ (reference sequence). The CDR3 nucleotides are TGTGCCGGCCAACAGGGTTGGAACACTGAAGCTTTCTTT. Amino acids: CAGQQGWNTEAFF.

This clonotype was counted at least ten times. The chain combines TRBV20-1 with TRBJ2-7; D is unresolved. Trimming shortened V by 2 bases and J by 4 bases, and 6 bases separated the two germline ends. Germline V gene lookup returns CDR1 DFQATT and CDR2 SNEGSKA (reference sequence). There are 11 residues in the CDR3. DNA for the CDR3: TGCAGTGCTAGATGGGGTTACGAGCAGTACTTC. This translates into CSARWGYEQYF.

CDR3 sequence: CASSSASGSSDEQFF. DNA for the CDR3: TGCGCCAGCAGCTCTGCCAGCGGGAGCAGCGATGAGCAGTTCTTC. The rearrangement uses TRBV4-1 and TRBJ2-1; 8 nucleotides match TRBD2. The CDR3 covers 15 residues. CDR1 and CDR2 (germline): MGHRA, YSYEKL. With V trimmed by 5 bases and J by 8 bases, 11 bases remained unmatched.